Following are 9 T cell receptor beta chains from one sample sequenced in a study of blood T cell repertoires in COVID-19. Only in-frame clones appear in the TCRdb table, and some are missing; sequencing was by immunoSEQ multiplex PCR. The sample lists approximately 240,000 clones, roughly nine tenths occurring once. The sequencing input was PBMCs or T cells enriched from blood (not recorded which). The receptors were sampled from a woman aged 25 to 39 with acute COVID-19.

The chain recombines TRBV28 with TRBJ1-5; TRBD1 aligns across 7 bases. The germline gives CDR1 MDHEN, CDR2 SYDVKM. The ends lost 7 bases at V and 0 bases at J; junction bases unmatched: 9. This CDR3 is 16 amino acids long. The CDR3 coding sequence is TGTGCCAGCACCCCTGAGGGGGCGTATAGCAATCAGCCCCAGCATTTT. Its translation: CASTPEGAYSNQPQHF.

The chain employs TRBV28 and TRBJ1-2, with TRBD1 matching 7 bases. Germline V gene lookup returns CDR1 MDHEN and CDR2 SYDVKM. After removal of 8 bases from V and 3 bases from J, the junction contained 6 bases not matched to a gene. The length of the CDR3 is 13 residues. CDR3 protein: CASWDRSDYGYTF. In DNA, the CDR3 is TGTGCCAGCTGGGACAGATCGGACTATGGCTACACCTTC.

The V and J genes are TRBV7-3 and TRBJ1-1; D gene uncertain. CDR3 size: 13 residues. Germline CDR1 and CDR2: SGHTA and FQGTGA. V was shortened by 2 bases and J by 3 bases, with 7 bases between the two germline ends. The CDR3 reads CASSLRGDTEAFF. The CDR3 DNA reads as TGTGCCAGCAGCTTACGGGGTGACACTGAAGCTTTCTTT.

The chain has TRBV29-1 and TRBJ1-1; tentatively, D is TRBD1 (6 bases). Germline V lookup: CDR1 SQVTM, CDR2 ANQGSEA. This CDR3 region has 11 residues. Trimming removed 7 bases at V and 10 bases at J, with 16 bases between. CDR3 DNA: TGCAGCGCTCCCGAGGGGGTCGGAGCTTTCTTT. This translates into CSAPEGVGAFF.

The rearrangement uses TRBV6-5 and TRBJ2-2, with D possibly being TRBD1 (5 bases). The CDR3 covers 16 residues. V lost 0 bases and J 0 bases, leaving 8 bases between the germline ends. The germline CDR1 and CDR2 sequences are MNHEY and SVGAGI. DNA for the CDR3: TGTGCCAGCAGTTACTCGACAGTGGCGAACACCGGGGAGCTGTTTTTT. It is translated as CASSYSTVANTGELFF.

This sequence joins TRBV5-5 and TRBJ2-1; 7 bases align to TRBD1. This CDR3 region has 14 residues. The V gene end was trimmed by 4 bases and the J gene end by 6 bases; junction bases not matched to a gene: 7. Germline lookup yields CDR1 SGHKS and CDR2 YYEKEE (reference sequence). CDR3 DNA sequence: TGTGCCAGCAGCACTGGAGGACAGGCCAATGAGCAGTTCTTC. It encodes CASSTGGQANEQFF.

The V call is TRBV6-5, the J call TRBJ1-1, with D possibly matching TRBD1 (5 bases). CDR1 is MNHEY, CDR2 SVGAGI, per germline. V dropped 7 bases and J dropped 11 bases, with 20 bases sitting between them. The CDR3 contains 13 residues. Here the CDR3 DNA reads TGTGCCAGCAAACACGCCGCGGGGGTTGGCGCTTTCTTT. Translation: CASKHAAGVGAFF.

This clone showed up just a few times. The chain recombines TRBV12-5 with TRBJ1-5; 10 bases are a match to TRBD1. The CDR3 runs 19 residues. Per the germline V gene, CDR1 is LGHNT and CDR2 is FRNRAP. Trimming removed 2 bases from V and 2 bases from J; junction bases left unmatched: 12. The CDR3 bases are TGTGCTAGTGGTTTGCTCCGACAGGGGGCAGGGGGTGGCAATCAGCCCCAGCATTTT. Translated: CASGLLRQGAGGGNQPQHF. Drawing the rest from reference TRBV12-5 and TRBJ1-5, the complete variable domain is DARVTQTPRHKVTEMGQEVTMRCQPILGHNTVFWYRQTMMQGLELLAYFRNRAPLDDSGMPKDRFSAEMPDATLATLKIQPSEPRDSAVYFCASGLLRQGAGGGNQPQHFGDGTRLSIL.

This clone has just a few counts. CDR3 coding DNA: TGTGCCAGCAGTCGGGACAGGGGGGCCAAAAACATTCAGTACTTC. Translation gives CASSRDRGAKNIQYF. This chain uses TRBV6-2 or TRBV6-3 with TRBJ2-4, with 11 bases that match TRBD1. Trimming took 5 bases from V and 1 from J; bases not matched to a gene: 1. Germline CDR1 is MNHEY and CDR2 is SVGEGT. The CDR3 is 15 residues long.